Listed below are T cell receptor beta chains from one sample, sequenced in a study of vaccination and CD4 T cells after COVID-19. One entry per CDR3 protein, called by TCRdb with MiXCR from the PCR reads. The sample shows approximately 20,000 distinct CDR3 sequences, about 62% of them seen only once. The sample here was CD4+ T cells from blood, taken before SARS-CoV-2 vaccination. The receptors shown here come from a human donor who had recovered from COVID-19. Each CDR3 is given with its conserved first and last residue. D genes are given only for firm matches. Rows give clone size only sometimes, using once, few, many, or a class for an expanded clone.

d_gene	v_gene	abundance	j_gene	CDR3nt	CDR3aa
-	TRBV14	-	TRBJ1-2	TGTGCCAGCAGCCAAGGCAGGTACTATGGCTACACCTTC	CASSQGRYYGYTF
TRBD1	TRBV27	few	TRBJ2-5	TGTGCCAGCAGTTTACCGGGACAGGGAGAGACCCAGTACTTC	CASSLPGQGETQYF
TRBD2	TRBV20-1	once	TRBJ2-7	TGCAGTGCTCCTACTAGCGGGGAGACCTACGAGCAGTACTTC	CSAPTSGETYEQYF
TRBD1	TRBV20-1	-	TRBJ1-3	TGCAGTGCAACAGGGGGCTCTGGAAACACCATGTATTTT	CSATGGSGNTMYF
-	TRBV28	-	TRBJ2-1	TGTGCCAGCAGAACAGGGTTCGCTGAGCAGTTCTTC	CASRTGFAEQFF
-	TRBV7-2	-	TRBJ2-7	TGTGCCAGCAGGCCAGCGTTAGCTACTGACGAGCAGTACTTC	CASRPALATDEQYF
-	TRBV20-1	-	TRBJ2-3	TGCAGTGCCCTATCCCGACGGACTAGCACAGATACGCAGTATTTT	CSALSRRTSTDTQYF
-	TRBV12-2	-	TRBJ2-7	TGTGCAAGTCCGGCACAGGGAGGGGACTACGAGCAGTACTTC	CASPAQGGDYEQYF
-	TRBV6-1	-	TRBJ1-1	TGTGCCAGCAGTGAATTGGGGCAGGTGGGGACTGAAGCTTTCTTT	CASSELGQVGTEAFF
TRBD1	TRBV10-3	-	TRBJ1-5	TGTGCCATCAGGACCGGGACAGGGGATCAGCCCCAGCATTTT	CAIRTGTGDQPQHF
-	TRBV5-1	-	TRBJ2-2	TGCGCCAGCAGCTTTACGTACCGGACCCTCGTGGTGTGGGCCGACACCGGGGAGCTGTTTTTT	CASSFTYRTLVVWADTGELFF
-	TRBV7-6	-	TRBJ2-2	TGTGCCAGCAGCCGCCGGTACCGACGAAGTGAGAACACCGGGGAGCTGTTTTTT	CASSRRYRRSENTGELFF
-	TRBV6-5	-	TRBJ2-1	TGTGCTAGCAGTTACGCCCCGATTCCCTACAATGAGCAGTTCTTC	CASSYAPIPYNEQFF
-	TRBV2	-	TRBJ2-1	TGTGCCAGCAGCGCGACCCACAATGAGCAGTTCTTC	CASSATHNEQFF
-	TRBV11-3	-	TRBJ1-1	TGTGCCAGCAGCTTGAGAGTGAACACTGAAGCTTTCTTT	CASSLRVNTEAFF
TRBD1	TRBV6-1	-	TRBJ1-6	TGTGCCAGCAAAAGGAGGGGGCGTTATAATTCACCCCTCCACTTT	CASKRRGRYNSPLHF
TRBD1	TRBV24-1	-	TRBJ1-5	TGTGCCACCAGTGAGTTAGACCGGGACAGGGGTCGCAATCAGCCCCAGCATTTT	CATSELDRDRGRNQPQHF
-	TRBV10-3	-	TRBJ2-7	TGTGCCATCAGTGAATCTGGAGTCGGCTACGAGCAGTACTTC	CAISESGVGYEQYF
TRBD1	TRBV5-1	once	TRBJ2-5	TGCGCCAGCACACCTCCGGGACAGGGGACAGAGACCCAGTACTTC	CASTPPGQGTETQYF
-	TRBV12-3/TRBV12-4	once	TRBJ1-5	TGTGCCAGCAGGGGGGCGGGTCTTCAGCCCCAGCATTTT	CASRGAGLQPQHF
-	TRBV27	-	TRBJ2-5	TGTGCCAGCAGCTCGGACAGCGGCCAAGAGACCCAGTACTTC	CASSSDSGQETQYF
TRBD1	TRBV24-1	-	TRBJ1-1	TGTGCCACCAGTGATGAGGTTGGGTACAGGGGCAGGTCCTTT	CATSDEVGYRGRSF
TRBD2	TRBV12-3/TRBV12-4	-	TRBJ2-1	TGTGCCAGCAGATTCCTAGCGGGGAGCTACAATGAGCAGTTCTTC	CASRFLAGSYNEQFF
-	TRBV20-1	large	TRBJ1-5	TGCAGTGCCGTCGAGGGAGGGCAGCCCCAGCATTTT	CSAVEGGQPQHF
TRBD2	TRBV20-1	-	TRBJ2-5	TGCAGTGTCCCGAAACCGCGGGGGGAGACCCAGTACTTC	CSVPKPRGETQYF
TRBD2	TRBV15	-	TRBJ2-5	TGTGCCACCAGCAGAGCCGGGGACTACCAGACCCAGTACTTC	CATSRAGDYQTQYF
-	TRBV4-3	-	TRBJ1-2	TGCGCCAGCAGCCAAGATCTGAAAGATCTCATCTATGGCTACACCTTC	CASSQDLKDLIYGYTF
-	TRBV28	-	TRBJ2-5	TGTGCCAGCAGACCACAGGGACGGCAAGAGACCCAGTACTTC	CASRPQGRQETQYF
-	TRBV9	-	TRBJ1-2	TGTGCCAGCAGCGTAGAGGCGGGAGGTCGGTATGGCTACACCTTC	CASSVEAGGRYGYTF
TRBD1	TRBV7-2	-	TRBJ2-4	TGTGCCAGCAGCTTAGGAGGGGGCACGTACATTCAGTACTTC	CASSLGGGTYIQYF
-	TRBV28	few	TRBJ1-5	TGTGCCGGCTCCCCTGACGCCACGAGCAATCAGCCCCAGCATTTT	CAGSPDATSNQPQHF
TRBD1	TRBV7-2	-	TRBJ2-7	TGTGCCAGCAGCTTACAACAGGGGAAGACCTACGAGCAGTACTTC	CASSLQQGKTYEQYF